The text below deals with one T cell receptor beta chain. The target antigen is unknown. This sample was included in a study of metastatic and nonmetastatic thyroid tumors. Across the study: The study looked at repertoires side by side in blood and in tumor or nodule tissue from malignant and benign thyroid patients.

Source study methods: The study took CDR3 differences across clinicopathological groups and made a distant-metastasis classifier for papillary thyroid cancer from them. TCRdb re-called the PCR reads through MiXCR. What appears here as the V and J calls and clone size reflects TCRdb's work, not the paper's. The sample carries approximately 84,000 clones, around 14% recorded once. Study-wide points: Significantly greater TCR beta diversity was reportedly found in malignant thyroid tumors than in benign nodules (in blood and tumor).

The entire patient cohort was treatment-naive prior to thyroid surgery. Germline lookup yields CDR1 SGHRS and CDR2 YFSETQ. Trimming took off 2 bases at V and 7 bases at J, with 8 bases between the two ends. CDR3 length equals 12 residues. V gene TRBV5-1 combines with J gene TRBJ2-3; D gene ambiguous. The TCR originated in a female donor with papillary thyroid cancer or a benign thyroid nodule (not recorded which). Some clones in this sample may be carry-over from other donors' samples. Sequencing was done on a sample of blood. CDR3 DNA sequence: TGCGCCAGCAGCTTCAATTTATATACGCAGTATTTT. Its protein is CASSFNLYTQYF.